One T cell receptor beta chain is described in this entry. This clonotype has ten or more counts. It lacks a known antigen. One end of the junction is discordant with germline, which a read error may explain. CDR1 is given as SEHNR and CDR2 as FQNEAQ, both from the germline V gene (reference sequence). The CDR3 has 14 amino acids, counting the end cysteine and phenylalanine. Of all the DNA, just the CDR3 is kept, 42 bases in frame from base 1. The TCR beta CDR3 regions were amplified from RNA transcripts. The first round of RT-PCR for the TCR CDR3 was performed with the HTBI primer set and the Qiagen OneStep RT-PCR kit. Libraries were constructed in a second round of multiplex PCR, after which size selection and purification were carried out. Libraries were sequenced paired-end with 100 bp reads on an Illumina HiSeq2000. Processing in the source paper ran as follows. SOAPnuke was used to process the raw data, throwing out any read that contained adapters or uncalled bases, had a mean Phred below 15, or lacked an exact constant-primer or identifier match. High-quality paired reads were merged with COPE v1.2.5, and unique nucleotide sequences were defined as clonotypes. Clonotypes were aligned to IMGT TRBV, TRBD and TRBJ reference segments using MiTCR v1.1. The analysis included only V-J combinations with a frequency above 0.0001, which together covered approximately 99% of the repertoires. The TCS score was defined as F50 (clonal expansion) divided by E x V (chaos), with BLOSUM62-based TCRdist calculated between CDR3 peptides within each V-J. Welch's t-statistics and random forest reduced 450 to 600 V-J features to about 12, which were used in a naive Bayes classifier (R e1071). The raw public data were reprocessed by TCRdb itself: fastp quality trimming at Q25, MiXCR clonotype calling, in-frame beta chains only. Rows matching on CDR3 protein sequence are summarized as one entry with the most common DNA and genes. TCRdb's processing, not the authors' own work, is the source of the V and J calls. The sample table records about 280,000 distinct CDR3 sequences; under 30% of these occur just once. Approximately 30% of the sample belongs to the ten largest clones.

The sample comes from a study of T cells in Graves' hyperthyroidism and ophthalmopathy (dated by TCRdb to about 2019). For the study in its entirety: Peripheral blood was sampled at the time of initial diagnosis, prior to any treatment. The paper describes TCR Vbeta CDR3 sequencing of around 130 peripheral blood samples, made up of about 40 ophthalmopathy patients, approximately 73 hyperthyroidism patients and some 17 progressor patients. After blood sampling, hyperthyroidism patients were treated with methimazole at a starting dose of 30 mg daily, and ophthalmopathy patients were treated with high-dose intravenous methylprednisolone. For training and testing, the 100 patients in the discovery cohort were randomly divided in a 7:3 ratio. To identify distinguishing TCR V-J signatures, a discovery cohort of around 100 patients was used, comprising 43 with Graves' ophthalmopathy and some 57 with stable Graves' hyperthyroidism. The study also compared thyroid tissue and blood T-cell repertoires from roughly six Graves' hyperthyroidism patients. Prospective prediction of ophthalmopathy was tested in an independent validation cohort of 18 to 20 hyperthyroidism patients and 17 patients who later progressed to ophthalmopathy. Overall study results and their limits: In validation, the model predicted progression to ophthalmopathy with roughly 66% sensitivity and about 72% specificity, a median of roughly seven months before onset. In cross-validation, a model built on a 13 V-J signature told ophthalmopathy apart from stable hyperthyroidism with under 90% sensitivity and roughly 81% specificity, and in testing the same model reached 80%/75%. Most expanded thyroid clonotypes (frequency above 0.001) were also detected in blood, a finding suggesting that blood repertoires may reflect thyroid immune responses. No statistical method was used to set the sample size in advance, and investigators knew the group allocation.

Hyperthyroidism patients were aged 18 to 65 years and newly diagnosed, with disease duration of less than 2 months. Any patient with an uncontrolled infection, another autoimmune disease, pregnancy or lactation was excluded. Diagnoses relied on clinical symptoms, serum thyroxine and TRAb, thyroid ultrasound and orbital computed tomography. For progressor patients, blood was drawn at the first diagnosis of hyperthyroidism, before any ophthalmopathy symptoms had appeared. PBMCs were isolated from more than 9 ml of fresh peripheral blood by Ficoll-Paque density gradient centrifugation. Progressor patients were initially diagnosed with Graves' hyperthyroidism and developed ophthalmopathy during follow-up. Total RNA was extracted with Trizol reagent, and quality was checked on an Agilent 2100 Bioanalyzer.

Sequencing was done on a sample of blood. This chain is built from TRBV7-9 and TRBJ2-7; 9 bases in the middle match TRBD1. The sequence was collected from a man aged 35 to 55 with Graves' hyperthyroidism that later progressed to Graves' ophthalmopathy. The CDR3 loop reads CASSLDRGRYEQHF. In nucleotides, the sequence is TGTGCCAGCAGCTTAGACAGGGGGCGGTACGAGCAGCACTTC.